The sequence of this T cell receptor (beta chain) was determined in a study of control samples from healthy donors and cancer patients. Germline V gene data show CDR1 as GTSNPN and CDR2 as SVGIG (reference sequence). The CDR3 has 12 amino acids. Between the trimmed V and J ends, which lost 4 bases and 11 bases, there was a span of 17 bases. Data came from immunoSEQ multiplex PCR; TCRdb stores just in-frame clones and leaves some out. The table shows tens of thousands of clones, with 90% occurring only once. Sequencing was done on a sample of PBMCs. The sequence derives from a man between 60 and 75 years old with colorectal cancer. The rearrangement links TRBV30 to TRBJ1-1; tentative D call: TRBD1 (5 bases). The CDR3 region is CAWTGPRGEAFF. CDR3 DNA sequence: TGTGCCTGGACCGGGCCCCGGGGGGAGGCTTTCTTT.